Presented here are 6 T cell receptor beta chains from one specimen sequenced in a study of T cells in Graves' hyperthyroidism and ophthalmopathy (dated by TCRdb to between 2018 and 2020). Library preparation was by multiplex PCR. The sample was run on an Illumina HiSeq 2000. Amplification of TCR beta CDR3 regions was carried out from RNA transcripts. For the first round of RT-PCR on the TCR CDR3, the HTBI primer set was used together with the Qiagen OneStep RT-PCR kit. TCRdb reworked the public reads: Q25 trimming with fastp, MiXCR clone assembly, productive beta chains retained. One record per CDR3 amino acid sequence lists the most common genes and DNA. The sample profile shows 300,000 to 400,000 distinct CDR3 sequences; 13% of them were found once. The ten top clones hold 9.2% of the sample. Sequencing was performed on blood. The receptor source for this set is a woman in her late teens or twenties with Graves' hyperthyroidism.

This clonotype was detected only a few times. The chain combines TRBV3-1 with TRBJ2-1; D unclear. Germline CDR1 is LGHDT and CDR2 is YNNKEL (reference sequence). CDR3 length: 17 residues. The V and J ends lost 0 bases and 9 bases respectively, with 21 bases between them. The DNA for the CDR3 is TGTGCCAGCAGCCAAGATGGGTCCGAGAGAGGCATGGGTGAGCAGTTCTTC. Translating it yields CASSQDGSERGMGEQFF.

This clonotype showed up many times. The J gene is TRBJ2-1, the V gene TRBV3-1; 9 bases line up with TRBD2. The CDR3 is 16 amino acids. CDR1 and CDR2 from the germline V gene are LGHDT and YNNKEL (reference sequence). After removal of 0 bases from V and 5 bases from J, the junction contained 5 bases not matched to a gene. CDR3 sequence: CASSQDGLAGNNEQFF. The CDR3 DNA reads as TGTGCCAGCAGCCAAGATGGGCTAGCGGGAAACAATGAGCAGTTCTTC.

This clonotype has just a few counts. The chain couples TRBV28 to TRBJ1-5; a possible D gene is TRBD1 (5 bases). V lost 6 bases and J lost 1, with 7 bases in between. CDR1 is MDHEN, CDR2 SYDVKM, per germline. The CDR3 is 13 residues long. The CDR3 DNA reads as TGTGCCAGCAGGTGGGGGAGCAATCAGCCCCAGCATTTT. It encodes CASRWGSNQPQHF. The full variable domain, its missing parts supplied by reference TRBV28 and TRBJ1-5, is DVKVTQSSRYLVKRTGEKVFLECVQDMDHENMFWYRQDPGLGLRLIYFSYDVKMKEKGDIPEGYSVSREKKERFSLILESASTNQTSMYLCASRWGSNQPQHFGDGTRLSIL.

This sequence joins TRBV5-5 and TRBJ1-2; 12 nucleotides agree with TRBD1. Germline lookup yields CDR1 SGHKS and CDR2 YYEKEE (reference sequence). CDR3 length: 15 amino acids. J was trimmed by 5 bases and V by 0 bases; bases with no gene match: 2. The CDR3 spells CASSLAGQGAYGYTF. The CDR3 DNA sequence: TGTGCCAGCAGCTTGGCGGGACAGGGGGCTTATGGCTACACCTTC.

This clonotype was counted ten times or more. The V and J genes are TRBV20-1 and TRBJ1-5, with unresolved D. The germline gives CDR1 DFQATT, CDR2 SNEGSKA (reference sequence). The CDR3 extends over 14 amino acids. Trimming took 0 bases from V and 2 from J, leaving 8 bases between them. The CDR3 protein is CSARDRYGNQPQHF. In DNA, the CDR3 is TGCAGTGCTAGAGACCGATACGGCAATCAGCCCCAGCATTTT.

Ten or more counts support this clonotype. The chain joins TRBV20-1 to TRBJ2-4; 9 nucleotides line up with TRBD1. Germline V gene lookup returns CDR1 DFQATT and CDR2 SNEGSKA (reference sequence). The CDR3 is 14 amino acids. V lost 0 bases to trimming and J lost 11 bases; unmatched junction nucleotides: 8. The CDR3 sequence: CSARDSDRGGVQYF. The CDR3 nucleotides read TGCAGTGCTAGAGATTCAGACAGGGGGGGAGTTCAGTACTTC.